This T cell receptor (beta chain) emerged from a study of blood T cell repertoires in COVID-19. Clones were read by immunoSEQ multiplex PCR, and TCRdb kept only the in-frame ones, dropping some. The sample holds hundreds of thousands of clones, around nine tenths seen once. Germline V gene sequence: CDR1 SGHVS, CDR2 FNYEAQ. CDR3 length equals 12 residues. V dropped 8 bases and J dropped 4 bases, with 12 bases sitting between them. The TCR comes from a woman between 40 and 55 years old who had recovered from COVID-19. The chain is built from TRBV7-6 and TRBJ2-7; tentatively, D is TRBD1 (6 bases). Source material: PBMCs or T cells enriched from blood (not recorded which). In DNA form, the CDR3 reads TGTGCCAGCGGCCCGACAGGATACGAGCAGTACTTC. Protein product: CASGPTGYEQYF. The entire variable domain, with the rest obtained from reference TRBV7-6 and TRBJ2-7, is as follows: GAGVSQSPRYKVTKRGQDVALRCDPISGHVSLYWYRQALGQGPEFLTYFNYEAQQDKSGLPNDRFSAERPEGSISTLTIQRTEQRDSAMYRCASGPTGYEQYFGPGTRLTVT.